A selection of T cell receptor beta chains follows, all from one sample in a study of regulatory T cells in long-lasting Graves disease. One entry per CDR3 protein results from TCRdb running MiXCR on the multiplex PCR reads. The table has 350,000 to 550,000 distinct CDR3 sequences, about a sixth seen once. The data were also submitted as part of a second study, on T cells in Graves' hyperthyroidism and ophthalmopathy.

Sample: peripheral blood mononuclear cells (PBMCs), taken at new diagnosis, from a patient treated with antithyroid drugs. The receptors stem from a woman aged 18-29 years with Graves disease. Both conserved end residues are part of each CDR3. D genes are given only for firm matches. Clone size is stated in some rows and not others, as once, few, many or a class when expanded.

size,J,V,D,DNA,CDR3
NA,TRBJ2-7,TRBV9,NA,TGTGCCAGCAGCGTAGCCCCCACTACCTACGAGCAGTACTTC,CASSVAPTTYEQYF
NA,TRBJ2-2,TRBV14,NA,TGTGCCAGCAGCCGGCGAGGGGGGGCATTCACCGGGGAGCTGTTTTTT,CASSRRGGAFTGELFF
NA,TRBJ2-1,TRBV24-1,TRBD1,TGTGCCACCAGTGGGCAGGGGGATGAGCAGTTCTTC,CATSGQGDEQFF
few,TRBJ2-7,TRBV27,NA,TGTGCCAGCAGTTTCGAGGGAGGTCCCTACGAGCAGTACTTC,CASSFEGGPYEQYF
many,TRBJ2-5,TRBV11-2,NA,TGTGCCAGCAGCTTATTACAGGCGGGCCAAGAGACCCAGTACTTC,CASSLLQAGQETQYF
few,TRBJ1-2,TRBV28,TRBD1,TGTGCCAGCCGGGACAGTTATAACTATGGCTACACCTTC,CASRDSYNYGYTF
NA,TRBJ2-7,TRBV4-3,TRBD2,TGCGCCAGCAGCCAAGTAGGTAGCGGGATCTCTTTCTACGAGCAGTACTTC,CASSQVGSGISFYEQYF
many,TRBJ2-5,TRBV28,TRBD2,TGTGCCAGTGACATGGGGCGGGAGAGAGAGACCCAGTACTTC,CASDMGRERETQYF
many,TRBJ2-5,TRBV2,TRBD2,TGTGCCAGCACCGGACTAGCGGGAGCTTCGGAGACCCAGTACTTC,CASTGLAGASETQYF
many,TRBJ2-7,TRBV29-1,NA,TGCAGCGTTGAAATCCCCGCAGGGAGGAGCTACGAGCAGTACTTC,CSVEIPAGRSYEQYF
many,TRBJ2-7,TRBV6-5,NA,TGTGCCAGCAGTTACGTCGGAGGGCTTTCGGGCGAGCAGTACTTC,CASSYVGGLSGEQYF
few,TRBJ2-7,TRBV11-3,NA,TGTGCCAGCAGCCCAGGACGGACGAGCTCCTACGAGCAGTACTTC,CASSPGRTSSYEQYF
NA,TRBJ2-1,TRBV7-3,TRBD2,TGTGCCAGCAGCTTTTGGGGGAGGGCCGCCAATGAGCAGTTCTTC,CASSFWGRAANEQFF
NA,TRBJ1-6,TRBV3-1,TRBD1,TGTACCAGCAGCGTTAGACAGGGGGGAAATTCACCCCTCCACTTT,CTSSVRQGGNSPLHF
many,TRBJ2-7,TRBV7-8,TRBD2,TGTGCCAGCAGCTTAGGGACTAGCGGGATTCCCTGGTACGAGCAGTACTTC,CASSLGTSGIPWYEQYF
NA,TRBJ1-1,TRBV3-1,NA,TGTGCCAGCAGCCAAGTTGTAGGGTTTGGCTCGGGGACTGAAGCTTTCTTT,CASSQVVGFGSGTEAFF
many,TRBJ2-5,TRBV30,NA,TGTGCCTGGAGGTCTGTCGGCCGAGAGACCCAGTACTTC,CAWRSVGRETQYF
few,TRBJ2-7,TRBV5-6,NA,TGTGCCAGCAGCTTGGCACCGGGCCCCTCCTACGAGCAGTACTTC,CASSLAPGPSYEQYF